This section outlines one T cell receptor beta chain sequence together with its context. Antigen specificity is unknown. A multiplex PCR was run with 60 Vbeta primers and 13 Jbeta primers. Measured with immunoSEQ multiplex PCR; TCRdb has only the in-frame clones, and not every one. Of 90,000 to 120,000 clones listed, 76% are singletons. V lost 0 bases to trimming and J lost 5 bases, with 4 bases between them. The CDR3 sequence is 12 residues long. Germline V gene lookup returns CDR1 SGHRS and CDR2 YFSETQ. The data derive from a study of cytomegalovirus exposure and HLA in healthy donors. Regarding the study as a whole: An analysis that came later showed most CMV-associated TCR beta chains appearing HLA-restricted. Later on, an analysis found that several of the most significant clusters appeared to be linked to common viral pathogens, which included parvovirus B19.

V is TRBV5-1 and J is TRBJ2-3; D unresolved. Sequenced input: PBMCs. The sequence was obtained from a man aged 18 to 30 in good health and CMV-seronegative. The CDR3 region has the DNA TGCGCCAGCAGCTTGGGCGGAGATACGCAGTATTTT. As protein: CASSLGGDTQYF. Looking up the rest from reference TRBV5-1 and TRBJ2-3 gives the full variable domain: KAGVTQTPRYLIKTRGQQVTLSCSPISGHRSVSWYQQTPGQGLQFLFEYFSETQRNKGNFPGRFSGRQFSNSRSEMNVSTLELGDSALYLCASSLGGDTQYFGPGTRLTVL.